The 26 T cell receptor beta chains below were found in one sample sequenced in a study of cytomegalovirus exposure and HLA in healthy donors. TCRdb's copy holds only in-frame clones and misses some; the assay was immunoSEQ multiplex PCR. Altogether about 150,000 clones are present, more than 70% being singletons, with the ten largest covering almost 3%. Sequences were obtained from PBMCs. All receptors come from a man between 18 and 35 years old in good health and CMV-seronegative.

Only a few counts were recorded for this clone. The gene calls are TRBV6-5 and TRBJ1-2; perhaps TRBD1 as D (5 bases). Trimming shortened V by 6 bases and J by 7 bases, and 15 bases separated the two germline ends. CDR3 length: 13 residues. The germline V gene has CDR1 MNHEY and CDR2 SVGAGI. CDR3 in amino acids: CASRRGGDAGYTF. CDR3 DNA sequence: TGTGCCAGCAGACGAGGCGGGGACGCTGGCTACACCTTC.

Comment on this clone: A junction boundary mismatches the germline segment, possibly from a read error. V usage is TRBV7-7 and J usage is TRBJ2-2; 9 bases line up with TRBD1. Per germline, CDR1 SSHAT and CDR2 FNYEAQ (reference sequence). This CDR3 region has 15 residues. The CDR3 DNA follows: TGTGCTAGCAGCCGGGGACAGGGTGATGGCGGGGAGCTGTTTTTT. It yields the protein CASSRGQGDGGELFF.

The CDR3 loop reads CASSATGPPLGGLYNEQFF. The CDR3 DNA is TGTGCCAGCAGCGCGACAGGGCCTCCTCTAGGGGGACTTTACAATGAGCAGTTCTTC. This chain links TRBV5-6 with TRBJ2-1, with D possibly being TRBD1 (7 bases). Germline V gene data show CDR1 as SGHDT and CDR2 as YYEEEE. Between the trimmed V and J ends, which lost 4 bases and 4 bases, there was a span of 27 bases. The length of the CDR3 is 19 residues.

This chain connects TRBV6-1 to TRBJ1-3; possible D gene TRBD1, 5 bases. Trimming removed 8 bases at V and 2 bases at J, with 13 bases between. Germline CDR1 and CDR2: MNHNS and SASEGT. CDR3 length: 14 amino acids. CDR3 in amino acids: CASRQWVTGNTIYF. DNA for the CDR3: TGTGCCAGCCGACAGTGGGTCACTGGAAACACCATATATTTT.

CDR3 DNA sequence: TGTGCCAGCAGCTTTGGTCCAGTCGCGGGGCTGTTTTTT. Translated: CASSFGPVAGLFF. The gene calls are TRBV5-4 and TRBJ1-4; D is uncertain. Germline CDR1 is SGHNT and CDR2 is YYREEE (reference sequence). There are 13 residues in the CDR3. Trimming pared 2 bases from V and 14 bases from J, leaving 16 bases between.

The rearrangement links TRBV2 to TRBJ2-2; no firm D call. The CDR3 runs to 13 residues. Trimming pared 6 bases from V and 5 bases from J, leaving 10 bases between. Germline loops: CDR1 SNHLY, CDR2 FYNNEI. The CDR3 DNA reads as TGTGCCAGCAGGGCCGTTAAGACCGGGGAGCTGTTTTTT. This sequence encodes CASRAVKTGELFF.

The chain has TRBV6-5 and TRBJ2-7; maybe TRBD1 (5 bases). CDR3 length: 14 amino acids. V lost 2 bases and J 3 bases, leaving 11 bases between the germline ends. Germline V gene data show CDR1 as MNHEY and CDR2 as SVGAGI. As DNA, the CDR3 is TGTGCCAGCAGTTACCAGGGCACAAACTACGAGCAGTACTTC. It translates to CASSYQGTNYEQYF.

The rearrangement joins TRBV10-2 to TRBJ1-6, with 9 bases lining up with TRBD1. The CDR3 length is 16 residues. Trimming cost V 6 bases and J 7 bases; bases outside gene matches: 10. Germline V lookup: CDR1 WSHSY, CDR2 SAAADI. CDR3 sequence: CASSAQGAIPNSPLHF. The CDR3, as DNA: TGCGCCAGCAGCGCACAGGGGGCCATCCCCAATTCACCCCTCCACTTT.

V usage is TRBV29-1 and J usage is TRBJ1-2; 12 bases align to TRBD1. Germline-derived CDR1 and CDR2 are SQVTM and ANQGSEA. The CDR3 extends over 15 amino acids. J gave up 8 bases and V 0 bases, and 7 bases lay outside the gene matches. This chain's CDR3 is CSVEDRGQGAFGYTF. The DNA for the CDR3 is TGCAGCGTTGAAGATCGGGGACAGGGGGCTTTCGGCTACACCTTC.

The chain recombines TRBV9 with TRBJ1-1; D gene uncertain. Germline V gives CDR1 SGDLS, CDR2 YYNGEE. CDR3 length equals 14 residues. V dropped 4 bases and J dropped 4 bases, with 14 bases sitting between them. The CDR3 DNA sequence: TGTGCCAGCAGCCCACACTCGGGGAGCACTGAAGCTTTCTTT. It specifies CASSPHSGSTEAFF.

This clone was detected only once. The chain carries TRBV7-9 and TRBJ2-3; D is unclear. With 7 bases removed from V and 0 bases from J, the gap between germline ends came to 11 bases. The germline gives CDR1 SEHNR, CDR2 FQNEAQ (reference sequence). The CDR3 has 14 amino acids. DNA for the CDR3: TGTGCCAGCATGGGCCAGGCTAGCACAGATACGCAGTATTTT. Its translation is CASMGQASTDTQYF. The entire variable domain, with the rest obtained from reference TRBV7-9 and TRBJ2-3, is as follows: DTGVSQNPRHKITKRGQNVTFRCDPISEHNRLYWYRQTLGQGPEFLTYFQNEAQLEKSRLLSDRFSAERPKGSFSTLEIQRTEQGDSAMYLCASMGQASTDTQYFGPGTRLTVL.

V gene TRBV6-6 combines with J gene TRBJ1-1; TRBD1 aligns across 7 bases. Trimming at V came to 7 bases and at J to 0 bases, leaving 5 bases not matched to a gene. Germline values: CDR1 MNHNY, CDR2 SVGAGI (reference sequence). This CDR3 contains 14 residues. The CDR3 coding sequence is TGTGCCAGCACCGTTGACAGGGTGAACACTGAAGCTTTCTTT. Protein sequence: CASTVDRVNTEAFF.

This chain links TRBV10-2 with TRBJ2-7; 8 bases match TRBD2. J lost 3 bases, V lost 2 bases, and 6 bases had no gene match. Germline CDR1 and CDR2: WSHSY and SAAADI. This CDR3 comprises 15 residues. CDR3 loop: CASSEEAGGLYEQYF. CDR3 coding DNA: TGCGCCAGCAGTGAGGAGGCGGGAGGCCTCTACGAGCAGTACTTC.

This chain uses TRBV6-5 with TRBJ1-4; TRBD1 matches at 7 bases. The V segment lost 4 bases and the J segment 7 bases; nucleotides outside the gene matches: 6. There are 14 residues in the CDR3. Per germline, CDR1 MNHEY and CDR2 SVGAGI. The CDR3 nucleotides read TGTGCCAGCAGTTTAGGGGGCATCGGTGAAAAACTGTTTTTT. This sequence encodes CASSLGGIGEKLFF.

The rearrangement links TRBV28 to TRBJ1-1; no definite D call. V was pared by 9 bases and J by 0 bases, with 8 bases between. CDR1 is MDHEN, CDR2 SYDVKM, per germline. CDR3 length: 12 amino acids. The CDR3 DNA is TGTGCCAGTAGACTGATGAACACTGAAGCTTTCTTT. It specifies CASRLMNTEAFF.

The DNA for the CDR3 is TGTGCCAGCAGTCCTTCTTCTAGCGACTCCTACGAGCAGTACTTC. Protein product: CASSPSSSDSYEQYF. The chain links TRBV7-2 to TRBJ2-7, with D possibly matching TRBD2 (6 bases). Germline loops: CDR1 SGHTA, CDR2 FQGNSA. The ends were cut back, 6 bases at V and 0 bases at J, with 15 bases in the middle. The CDR3 length is 15 residues.

This chain uses TRBV15 with TRBJ2-2, with no clear D. The CDR3 is made up of 19 amino acids. The germline V and J ends were trimmed by 0 bases and 2 bases, with 19 bases remaining between them. Per germline, CDR1 LNHNV and CDR2 YYDKDF (reference sequence). The DNA for the CDR3 is TGTGCCACCAGCAGAGATCCTCCGTTTCGAAGTAGCAACACCGGGGAGCTGTTTTTT. Translation gives CATSRDPPFRSSNTGELFF.

This chain connects TRBV28 to TRBJ2-3; 7 bases agree with TRBD1. The CDR3 has 13 amino acids. The trim removed 6 bases at V and 3 bases at J, leaving 3 bases unmatched. Germline CDR1 MDHEN, CDR2 SYDVKM. This chain's CDR3 is CASRRQGTDTQYF. The CDR3 DNA reads as TGTGCCAGCAGGAGACAGGGAACAGATACGCAGTATTTT.

This chain joins TRBV6-5 and TRBJ1-2; D gene uncertain. Germline V gives CDR1 MNHEY, CDR2 SVGAGI. V was pared by 5 bases and J by 1 base, with 8 bases between. CDR3 length: 13 amino acids. The CDR3 is CASSGLVNYGYTF. For the CDR3, the DNA is TGTGCCAGCAGTGGCCTAGTTAACTATGGCTACACCTTC.

The sample holds one count of this clone. V gene TRBV5-1 combines with J gene TRBJ2-2; TRBD1 agrees at 10 bases. CDR3 length equals 15 residues. V lost 3 bases and J lost 5; bases outside the gene matches: 4. CDR1 SGHRS and CDR2 YFSETQ come from the germline V gene. The CDR3: CASSWGQGITGELFF. The CDR3 DNA is TGCGCCAGCAGCTGGGGACAGGGGATAACCGGGGAGCTGTTTTTT.

The chain combines TRBV6-1 with TRBJ2-7; a weak D match, TRBD2 (7 bases). V was shortened by 4 bases and J by 6 bases, with 22 bases between the two germline ends. Germline-derived CDR1 and CDR2 are MNHNS and SASEGT. This CDR3 has 16 amino acids. The CDR3 DNA sequence: TGTGCCAGCAGTGCCGTACGGGGAGGGGGTAAGGGCGAGCAGTACTTC. This gives the protein CASSAVRGGGKGEQYF.

The CDR3 DNA is TGTGCCAGTACAAATGGACTACTAGACACTGAAGCTTTCTTT. Translation gives CASTNGLLDTEAFF. The chain combines TRBV19 with TRBJ1-1; D is unclear. CDR1 LNHDA and CDR2 SQIVND come from the germline V gene (reference sequence). V gave up 7 bases and J gave up 3 bases, with 15 bases separating them. The CDR3 runs to 14 residues.

The chain combines TRBV5-1 with TRBJ2-2; a possible D gene is TRBD1 (5 bases). Germline V gives CDR1 SGHRS, CDR2 YFSETQ. There are 15 residues in the CDR3. V lost 0 bases and J 7 bases, leaving 13 bases between the germline ends. The CDR3 nucleotides are TGCGCCAGCAGCTTGGAAACAGGAAGTGTCGGGGAGCTGTTTTTT. Protein: CASSLETGSVGELFF.

This clone was seen a handful of times. This chain links TRBV30 with TRBJ1-1; no clear D. V was shortened by 2 bases and J by 6 bases, with 10 bases between the two germline ends. The CDR3 has 12 residues. CDR1 GTSNPN and CDR2 SVGIG come from the germline V gene (reference sequence). The CDR3 DNA sequence: TGTGCCTGGAGTCTCCCGGGAGCTGAAGCTTTCTTT. It codes for CAWSLPGAEAFF.

The chain recombines TRBV4-1 with TRBJ2-3; D remains ambiguous. CDR3 length: 13 residues. The V end lost 4 bases, the J end lost 0 bases, and 5 bases lay between the germline ends. Germline CDR1 MGHRA, CDR2 YSYEKL. The CDR3 DNA follows: TGCGCCAGCAGCCCGCTAAGCACAGATACGCAGTATTTT. It codes for CASSPLSTDTQYF.

V gene TRBV11-2 combines with J gene TRBJ2-1; 13 bases agree with TRBD2. Germline CDR1 reads SGHAT; CDR2 reads FQNNGV. There are 16 residues in the CDR3. After removal of 5 bases from V and 9 bases from J, the junction contained 10 bases not matched to a gene. CDR3 sequence reads: CASSLLGLAGVAEQFF. For the CDR3, the DNA is TGTGCCAGCAGCCTACTCGGACTAGCGGGAGTGGCTGAGCAGTTCTTC.